Given below is one TCR delta chain in context. TCRdb redid clone calling on the reads using CATT. The table lists fewer than 5,000 delta-chain clones, 0.56% of them singletons, with approximately 15% in the top ten. This entry comes from a study of gamma-delta chains in newborns, infants, children. Study-wide context: Microbial exposure reportedly drives polyclonal innate γδ T cell expansion after birth.

This sequence originates from a child who was a newborn, infant or young child, either healthy, febrile or measles-vaccinated (not recorded which). Specimen: blood.

CDR3 amino acids: CACDTGDGSSWDTRQMFF. As DNA, the CDR3 is TGTGCCTGTGACACCGGGGATGGGAGCTCCTGGGACACCCGACAGATGTTTTTC. The J gene is given as TRDJ3, and the V gene is not called; the D call in the table, TRDD3, was not verified against the DNA. CDR3 size: 18 residues.